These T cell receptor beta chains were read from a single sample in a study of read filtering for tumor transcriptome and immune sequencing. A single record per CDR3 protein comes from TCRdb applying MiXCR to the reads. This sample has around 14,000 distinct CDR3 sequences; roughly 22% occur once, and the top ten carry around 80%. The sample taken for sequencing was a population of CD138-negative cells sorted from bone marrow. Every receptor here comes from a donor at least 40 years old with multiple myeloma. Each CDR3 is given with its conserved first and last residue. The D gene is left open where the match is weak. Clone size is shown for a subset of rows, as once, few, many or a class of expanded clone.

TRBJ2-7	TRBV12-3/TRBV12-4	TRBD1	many	TGTGCCAGCAGTTTGAGACAGGGGGACATTGACGAGCAGTACTTC	CASSLRQGDIDEQYF
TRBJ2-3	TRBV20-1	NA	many	TGCAGTGCTAGAGACGGAAGGTTCTTCCCCAATTTT	CSARDGRFFPNF
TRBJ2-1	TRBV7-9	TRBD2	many	TGTGCCAGCAGTTCCCCCGGGACTAGCGGGAGAAATGAGCAGTTCTTC	CASSSPGTSGRNEQFF
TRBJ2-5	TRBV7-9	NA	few	TGTGCCAGCAGCTTAGCGTGGGCAGAGACCCAGTACTTC	CASSLAWAETQYF
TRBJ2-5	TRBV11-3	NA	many	TGTGCCAGCAGCTTAGGACAGCAAGAGACCCAGTACTTC	CASSLGQQETQYF
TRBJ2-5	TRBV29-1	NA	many	TGCAGCGCGAGGCGCGGGTGGGGCCAAGAGACCCAGTACTTC	CSARRGWGQETQYF
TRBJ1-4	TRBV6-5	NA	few	TGTGCCAGCGGGACGACAACTAATGAAAAACTGTTTTTT	CASGTTTNEKLFF
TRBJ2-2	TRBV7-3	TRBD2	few	TGTGCCAGCAGCTTAGCCGGAACCTCTAGCGGGATGGTCGGGGAGCTGTTTTTT	CASSLAGTSSGMVGELFF
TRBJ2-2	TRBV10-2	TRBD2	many	TGCGCCAGCAGTAGCGGGAGGGCCATTTACACCGGGGAGCTGTTTTTT	CASSSGRAIYTGELFF
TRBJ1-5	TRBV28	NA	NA	TGTGCCAGCAGCCCATGGGGAGCAGGAGGCAATCAGCCCCAGCATTTT	CASSPWGAGGNQPQHF
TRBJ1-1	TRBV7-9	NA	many	TGTGCCAGCAGCTTATTGGCAGGGGCTAACACTGAAGCTTTCTTT	CASSLLAGANTEAFF
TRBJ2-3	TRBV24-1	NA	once	TGTGCCACCAGTGACTCCGGGGCCCACGCCAGGTATTTT	CATSDSGAHARYF
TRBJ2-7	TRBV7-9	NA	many	TGTGCCAGCAGCCCTTCGACCAGGGACGAGCAGTACTTC	CASSPSTRDEQYF
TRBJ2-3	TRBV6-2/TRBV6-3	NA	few	TGTGCCAGCAGTTACAAGGGCGCGGGGGCCCTCACAGATACGCAGTATTTT	CASSYKGAGALTDTQYF
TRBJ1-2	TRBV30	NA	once	TGTGCCTGGAGTGCACAGTTTGAAGATGGCTACACCTTC	CAWSAQFEDGYTF
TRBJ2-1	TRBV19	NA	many	TGTGCCAGTAGTATTGACCCAAGTCGGGCCCAAGGGCTCCCTAAACAGTTCTTC	CASSIDPSRAQGLPKQFF
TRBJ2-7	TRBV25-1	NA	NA	TGTGCCAGCAGTGAATGCCCCGGGACTCTTTACGAGCAGTACTTC	CASSECPGTLYEQYF
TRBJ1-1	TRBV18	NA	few	TGTGCCAGCTCACCACCTTTCCATGGTTCTTTTGGGGCTGAAGCTTTCTTT	CASSPPFHGSFGAEAFF
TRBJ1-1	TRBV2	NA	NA	TGTGCCAGCAGCCTCAGGGAGGACACTGAAGCTTTCTTT	CASSLREDTEAFF
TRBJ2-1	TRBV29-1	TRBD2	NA	TGCAGCGTTGAAGATCGGAGGCCTAGCGGCAACAATGAGCAGTTCTTC	CSVEDRRPSGNNEQFF
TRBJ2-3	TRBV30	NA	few	TGTGCCTGGAGTGTTGGGCAAGATACGCAGTATTTT	CAWSVGQDTQYF
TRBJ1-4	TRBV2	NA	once	TGTGCCAGCAGTGTTTCCAGCGAAAAACTGTTTTTT	CASSVSSEKLFF
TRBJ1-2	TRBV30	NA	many	TGTGCCTGGAGCCTCTGGGGCTATGGCTACACCTTC	CAWSLWGYGYTF
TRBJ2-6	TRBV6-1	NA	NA	TGTGCCAGCATTCTGGGGGCTACTGGGGCCAACGTCCTGACTTTC	CASILGATGANVLTF
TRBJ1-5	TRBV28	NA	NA	TGTGCCAGCAGGAGGGCCAATCAGCCCCAGCATTTT	CASRRANQPQHF
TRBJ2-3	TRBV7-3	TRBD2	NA	TGTGCCAGCAGCTCTGGACTAGCTGCAGATACGCAGTATTTT	CASSSGLAADTQYF
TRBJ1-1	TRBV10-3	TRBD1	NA	TGTGCCATCAGGACAGGGGAGGGGACTGAAGCTTTCTTT	CAIRTGEGTEAFF
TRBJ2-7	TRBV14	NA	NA	TGTGCCAGCAGCCATCCCGGGACACCGGTCCCCTACGAGCAGTACTTC	CASSHPGTPVPYEQYF
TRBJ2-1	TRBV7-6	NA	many	TGTGCCAGCAGCTGGGGGGGGGGGCCTGGGAATGAGCAGTTCTTC	CASSWGGGPGNEQFF
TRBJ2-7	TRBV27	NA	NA	TGTGCCAGCAGTTCCCGTGGCTACGAGCAGTACTTC	CASSSRGYEQYF
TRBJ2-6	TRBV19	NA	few	TGTGCCAGTAGTATTTCCCCTGGGGCCAACGTCCTGACTTTC	CASSISPGANVLTF
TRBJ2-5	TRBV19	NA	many	TGTGCCAGTTTATTGGACGAGGAAGAGACCCAGTACTTC	CASLLDEEETQYF
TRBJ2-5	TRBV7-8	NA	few	TGTGCCAGCAGCCACCTCGTGGAGACCCAGTACTTC	CASSHLVETQYF
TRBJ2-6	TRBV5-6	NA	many	TGTGCCAGCAGCCCCGGCGGATCTGGGGCCAACGTCCTGACTTTC	CASSPGGSGANVLTF
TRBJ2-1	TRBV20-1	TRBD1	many	TGCAGTGCTAGGGGCATGGGACAGGGCTACAATGAGCAGTTCTTC	CSARGMGQGYNEQFF
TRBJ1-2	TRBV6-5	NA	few	TGTGCCAGCAGTCCCGGACAGCTCTATGGCTACACCTTC	CASSPGQLYGYTF
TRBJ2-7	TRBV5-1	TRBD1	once	TGCGCCAGCAGCCGGGACAGAAGAGGGACCTACGAGCAGTACTTC	CASSRDRRGTYEQYF
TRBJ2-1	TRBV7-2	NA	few	TGTGCCAGCAGCTTACAAGGGACCACCTCGAGGGGTGAGCAGTTCTTC	CASSLQGTTSRGEQFF
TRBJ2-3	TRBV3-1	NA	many	TGTGCCAGCAGCCAAGTTACGGCCGAGTCAGGGGAGTATTTT	CASSQVTAESGEYF
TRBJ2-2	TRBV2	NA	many	TGTGCCAGCAGTGCAGGGGTCACCGGGGAGCTGTTTTTT	CASSAGVTGELFF
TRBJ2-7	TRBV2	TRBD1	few	TGTGCCAGCAAAGACAGGGATGGTTACTACGAGCAGTACTTC	CASKDRDGYYEQYF
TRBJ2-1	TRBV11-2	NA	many	TGTGCCAGCAGCTTTGGGAGGAATGAGCAGTTCTTC	CASSFGRNEQFF
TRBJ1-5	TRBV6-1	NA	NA	TGTGCCAGCCTCCCCTCCGGCAATCAGCCCCAGCATTTT	CASLPSGNQPQHF
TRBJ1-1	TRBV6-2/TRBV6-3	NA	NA	TGTGCCAGCAGTTACTCGAGAAGGTTTCGGGGTGAAACTGAAGCTTTCTTT	CASSYSRRFRGETEAFF
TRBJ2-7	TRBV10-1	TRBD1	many	TGCGCCAGCAGGGACCCGACAGGGGCGATTCCCTACGAGCAGTACTTC	CASRDPTGAIPYEQYF
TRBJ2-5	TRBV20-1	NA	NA	TGCAGTGCTAGAGGGCCTTATCGGCCAGAGACCCAGTACTTC	CSARGPYRPETQYF
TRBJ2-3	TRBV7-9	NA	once	TGTGCCAGCAGTCCAAAGGACGGAGTTTCGGATATGCAGTATTTT	CASSPKDGVSDMQYF
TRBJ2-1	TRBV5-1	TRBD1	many	TGCGCCAGCAGCTTGGTCGGGACAGGGGAAAATGAGCAGTTCTTC	CASSLVGTGENEQFF
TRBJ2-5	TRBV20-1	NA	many	TGCAGTGCTCAAGGAGGTGAGACCCAGTACTTC	CSAQGGETQYF
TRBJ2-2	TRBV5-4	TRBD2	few	TGTGCCAGCAGCTTGGAAGCGGGGGTGTTCACCGGGGAGCTGTTTTTT	CASSLEAGVFTGELFF
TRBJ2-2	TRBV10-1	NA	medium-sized	TGCGCCAGCAGTGAGTTCGGGGGGCACACCGGGGAGCTGTTTTTT	CASSEFGGHTGELFF
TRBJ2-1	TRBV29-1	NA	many	TGCAGCGTCCGTCCCACGGACGGCAATGAGCAGTTCTTC	CSVRPTDGNEQFF
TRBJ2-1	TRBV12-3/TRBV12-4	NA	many	TGTGCCAGCAGTTTCGGGGCAGGGGATAATGAGCAGTTCTTC	CASSFGAGDNEQFF
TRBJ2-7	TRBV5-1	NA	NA	TGCGCCAGCCGCACTGCTCCTCTTTACGAGCAGTACTTC	CASRTAPLYEQYF
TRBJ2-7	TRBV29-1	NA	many	TGCAGCGTCAAAGACTTCTACGAGCAGTACTTC	CSVKDFYEQYF
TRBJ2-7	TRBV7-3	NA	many	TGTGCCAGCAGCCCCGGGGGACAGTGGGGGCAGTACTTC	CASSPGGQWGQYF
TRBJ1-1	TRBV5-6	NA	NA	TGTGCCAGCAGCTTGGTAGGCGGGAACACTGAAGCTTTCTTT	CASSLVGGNTEAFF